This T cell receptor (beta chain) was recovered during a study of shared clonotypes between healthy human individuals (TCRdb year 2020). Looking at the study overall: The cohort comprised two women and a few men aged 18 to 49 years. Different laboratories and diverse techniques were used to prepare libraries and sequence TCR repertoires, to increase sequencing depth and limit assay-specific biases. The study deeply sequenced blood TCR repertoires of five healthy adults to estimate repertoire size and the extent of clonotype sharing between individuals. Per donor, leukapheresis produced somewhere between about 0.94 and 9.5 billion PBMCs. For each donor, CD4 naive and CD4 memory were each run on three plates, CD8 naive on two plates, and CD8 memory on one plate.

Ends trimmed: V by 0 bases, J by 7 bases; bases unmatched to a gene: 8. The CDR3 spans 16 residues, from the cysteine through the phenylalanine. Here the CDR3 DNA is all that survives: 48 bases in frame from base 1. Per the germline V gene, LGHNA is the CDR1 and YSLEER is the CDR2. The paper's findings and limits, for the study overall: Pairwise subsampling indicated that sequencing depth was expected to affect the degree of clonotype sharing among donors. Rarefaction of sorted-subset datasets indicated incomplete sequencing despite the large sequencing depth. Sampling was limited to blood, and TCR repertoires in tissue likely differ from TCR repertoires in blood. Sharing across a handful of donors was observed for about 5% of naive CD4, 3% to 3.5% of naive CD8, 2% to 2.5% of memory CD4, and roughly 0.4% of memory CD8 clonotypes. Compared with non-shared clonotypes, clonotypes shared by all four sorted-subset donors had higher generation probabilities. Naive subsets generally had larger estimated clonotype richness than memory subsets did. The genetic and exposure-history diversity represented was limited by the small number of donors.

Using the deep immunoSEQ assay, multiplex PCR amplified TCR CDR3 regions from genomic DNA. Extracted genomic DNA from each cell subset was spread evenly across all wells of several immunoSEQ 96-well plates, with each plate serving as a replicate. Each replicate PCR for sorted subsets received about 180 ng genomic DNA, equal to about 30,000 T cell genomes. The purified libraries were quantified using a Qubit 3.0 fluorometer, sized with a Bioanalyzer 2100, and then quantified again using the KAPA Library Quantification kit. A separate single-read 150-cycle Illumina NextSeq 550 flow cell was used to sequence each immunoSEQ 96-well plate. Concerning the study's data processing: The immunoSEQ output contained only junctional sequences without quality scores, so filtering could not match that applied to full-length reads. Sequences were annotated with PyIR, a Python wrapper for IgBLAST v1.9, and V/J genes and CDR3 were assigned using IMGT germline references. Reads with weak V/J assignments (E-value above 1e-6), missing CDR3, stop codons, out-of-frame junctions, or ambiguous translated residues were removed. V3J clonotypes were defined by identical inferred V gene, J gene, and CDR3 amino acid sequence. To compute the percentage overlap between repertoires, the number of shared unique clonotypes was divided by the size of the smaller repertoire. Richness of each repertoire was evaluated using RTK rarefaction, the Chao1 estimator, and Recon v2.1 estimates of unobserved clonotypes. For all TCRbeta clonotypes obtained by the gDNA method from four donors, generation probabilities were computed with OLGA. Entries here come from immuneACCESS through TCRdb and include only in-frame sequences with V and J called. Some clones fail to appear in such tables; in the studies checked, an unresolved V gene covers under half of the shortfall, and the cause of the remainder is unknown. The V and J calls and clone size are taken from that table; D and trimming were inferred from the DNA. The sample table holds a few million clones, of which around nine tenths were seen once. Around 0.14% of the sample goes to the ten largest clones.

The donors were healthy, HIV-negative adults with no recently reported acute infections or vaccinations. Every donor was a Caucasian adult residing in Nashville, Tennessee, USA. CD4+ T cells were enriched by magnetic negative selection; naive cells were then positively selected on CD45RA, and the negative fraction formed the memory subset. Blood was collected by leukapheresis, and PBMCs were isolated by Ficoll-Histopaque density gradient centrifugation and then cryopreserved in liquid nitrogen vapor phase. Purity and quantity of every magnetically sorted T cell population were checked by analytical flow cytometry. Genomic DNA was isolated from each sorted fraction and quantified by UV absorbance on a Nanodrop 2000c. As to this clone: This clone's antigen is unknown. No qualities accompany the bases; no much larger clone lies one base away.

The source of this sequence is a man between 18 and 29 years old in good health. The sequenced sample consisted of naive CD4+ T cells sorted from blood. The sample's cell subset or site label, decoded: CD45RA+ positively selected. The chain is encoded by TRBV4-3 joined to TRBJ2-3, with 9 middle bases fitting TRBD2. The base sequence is TGCGCCAGCAGCCAAGAGAGGTTAGCGGGAGCATATACGCAGTATTTT. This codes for CASSQERLAGAYTQYF.